One and the same sample provided the 22 T cell receptor beta chains below, sequenced in a study of T cells after yellow fever vaccination. TCRdb redid the calling of the 5' RACE reads with MiXCR, one entry per CDR3 protein. The sample lists hundreds of thousands of distinct CDR3 sequences, 6.2% occurring once. The specimen was PBMCs, collected 5 days after the yellow fever booster vaccination. Receptor source: a man aged 30 to 39 who received the YFV17D yellow fever vaccine.

J is TRBJ2-3 and V is TRBV5-1, with D possibly called TRBD1 or TRBD2 (6 bases each). V was pared by 1 base and J by 6 bases, with 9 bases between. The V gene's germline CDR1 is SGHRS and CDR2 YFSETQ. The CDR3 contains 13 residues. CDR3 loop: CASSLRGPDTQYF. CDR3 nucleotides: TGCGCCAGCAGCTTGCGGGGGCCGGATACGCAGTATTTT.

This clonotype has a handful of counts. V usage is TRBV14 and J usage is TRBJ2-4, with D perhaps assigned TRBD1 or TRBD2 (6 bases each). This CDR3 contains 14 residues. Trimming pared 4 bases from V and 7 bases from J, leaving 14 bases between. Germline CDR1 reads SGHDN; CDR2 reads FVKESK. The CDR3 reads CASSRGDQGNIQYF. The CDR3 DNA reads as TGTGCCAGCAGCCGCGGGGACCAGGGGAACATTCAGTACTTC.

The chain has TRBV7-2 and TRBJ2-1; D gene ambiguous. In germline, CDR1 is SGHTA, CDR2 FQGNSA. The CDR3 is 14 amino acids. Trimming shortened V by 3 bases and J by 1 base, and 7 bases separated the two germline ends. The chain's CDR3 is CASSFDRSYNEQFF. The CDR3 nucleotides read TGTGCCAGCAGCTTCGATAGATCCTACAATGAGCAGTTCTTC.

J is TRBJ2-3 and V is TRBV18; either TRBD1 or TRBD2 may fit D (5 bases each). With 4 bases removed from V and 2 bases from J, the gap between germline ends came to 16 bases. The length of the CDR3 is 16 residues. CDR1 and CDR2 from the germline V gene are KGHSH and LQKENI. The chain's CDR3 is CASSQTGTDHTDTQYF. The CDR3 DNA is TGTGCCAGCTCACAGACCGGGACCGACCACACAGATACGCAGTATTTT.

There are many counts of this clonotype. J is TRBJ2-3 and V is TRBV20-1; unclear D gene. Germline V gene data show CDR1 as DFQATT and CDR2 as SNEGSKA (reference sequence). The germline V and J ends were trimmed by 4 bases and 2 bases, with 13 bases remaining between them. The CDR3 contains 14 residues. CDR3 in DNA: TGCAGTGCTAAGGTCGCGGATCACACAGATACGCAGTATTTT. Its protein is CSAKVADHTDTQYF.

This clonotype has just a few counts. The chain carries TRBV5-1 and TRBJ2-7; tentative D call: TRBD1 (6 bases). The CDR3 has 14 residues. The V gene lost 4 bases and the J gene lost 1 base, with 12 bases spanning the gap. Germline V gene sequence: CDR1 SGHRS, CDR2 YFSETQ. CDR3 region: CASSPLDRSYEQYF. CDR3 DNA: TGCGCCAGCAGCCCCCTGGACAGATCCTACGAGCAGTACTTC.

The V call is TRBV11-2, the J call TRBJ2-1; 7 bases are a match to TRBD2. The J segment lost 9 bases and the V segment lost 7 bases, leaving 9 bases of the junction unmatched. CDR1 and CDR2 from the germline V gene are SGHAT and FQNNGV. This CDR3 is 13 amino acids long. The CDR3 spells CASIEAGLAEQFF. In nucleotides, the CDR3 is TGTGCCAGCATTGAAGCGGGACTCGCTGAGCAGTTCTTC.

In its sample, this clonotype was seen a few times. This chain links TRBV6-2 or TRBV6-3 with TRBJ2-1, with 7 bases lining up with TRBD1. This CDR3 is 15 amino acids long. CDR1 is MNHEY and CDR2 is SVGEGT in the germline V gene. With V trimmed by 5 bases and J by 2 bases, 6 bases remained unmatched. The CDR3 sequence: CASSTPGTAYNEQFF. The CDR3 bases are TGTGCCAGCAGTACTCCCGGGACAGCCTACAATGAGCAGTTCTTC.

This sequence joins TRBV5-1 and TRBJ1-1; D is undetermined. The CDR3 is made up of 15 amino acids. V lost 6 bases and J 5 bases, leaving 20 bases between the germline ends. Germline lookup yields CDR1 SGHRS and CDR2 YFSETQ. The CDR3 DNA reads TGCGCCAGCAACCTCTTGGTGGCACGTTGGACTGAAGCTTTCTTT. Translated: CASNLLVARWTEAFF.

This sequence joins TRBV27 and TRBJ2-2; the D call may be TRBD1 or TRBD2 (6 bases each). The V gene lost 9 bases and the J gene lost 7 bases, with 15 bases spanning the gap. Per germline, CDR1 MNHEY and CDR2 SMNVEV (reference sequence). This CDR3 is built from 13 residues. CDR3 sequence reads: CASNPGAGGELFF. CDR3 DNA: TGTGCCAGTAACCCGGGGGCGGGCGGGGAGCTGTTTTTT.

The gene calls are TRBV29-1 and TRBJ2-1, with TRBD2 as a possible D gene (6 bases). CDR3 length: 12 residues. Germline V gene sequence: CDR1 SQVTM, CDR2 ANQGSEA. Trimming removed 6 bases at V and 6 bases at J, with 12 bases between. CDR3 DNA sequence: TGCAGCGTCGGGCGGGATACCAATGAGCAGTTCTTC. Translation: CSVGRDTNEQFF.

The chain has TRBV12-3 or TRBV12-4 and TRBJ2-2, with D unclear. The CDR3 runs 14 residues. V dropped 7 bases and J dropped 5 bases, with 14 bases sitting between them. This chain's CDR3 is CASTRGPGTGELFF. The DNA for the CDR3 is TGTGCCAGCACCAGAGGACCTGGGACCGGGGAGCTGTTTTTT.

This clonotype was observed a few times. This chain uses TRBV5-1 with TRBJ2-1; D uncertain. The germline V gene encodes CDR1 SGHRS and CDR2 YFSETQ. Trimming removed 4 bases from V and 4 bases from J, with 18 bases in between. The CDR3 has 16 residues. CDR3 bases: TGCGCCAGCAGCCGGCCATCGTACGACCGGTACAATGAGCAGTTCTTC. Amino acid sequence: CASSRPSYDRYNEQFF.

This clonotype was observed at least ten times. The V and J genes are TRBV3-1 and TRBJ2-7; TRBD2 agrees at 9 bases. This CDR3 region has 16 residues. Germline CDR1 LGHDT, CDR2 YNNKEL (reference sequence). V shed 4 bases, J shed 0 bases, and the junction held 7 bases outside the gene matches. The CDR3 coding sequence is TGTGCCAGCAGCCGCGAACTAGCGGGCCCCTCCTACGAGCAGTACTTC. This encodes CASSRELAGPSYEQYF.

The chain recombines TRBV5-1 with TRBJ2-1; D gene unclear. V lost 4 bases to trimming and J lost 0 bases, with 14 bases between them. The CDR3 length is 16 residues. Germline CDR1 is SGHRS and CDR2 is YFSETQ. CDR3 region: CASSTWTQSSYNEQFF. The CDR3 DNA sequence: TGCGCCAGCAGCACCTGGACCCAAAGCTCCTACAATGAGCAGTTCTTC.

This chain connects TRBV7-6 to TRBJ2-1; D may be TRBD1 (6 bases). CDR1 and CDR2 from the germline V gene are SGHVS and FNYEAQ. Trimming cost V 5 bases and J 0 bases, with 11 bases left between them. The length of the CDR3 is 15 residues. The CDR3 sequence: CASSRDTSSYNEQFF. For the CDR3, the DNA is TGTGCCAGCAGCAGGGACACGAGCTCCTACAATGAGCAGTTCTTC.

This clonotype appeared many times. This chain connects TRBV20-1 to TRBJ2-1; TRBD1 agrees at 7 bases. The CDR3 runs 16 residues. V shed 1 base and J 0 bases; nucleotides not matched to a gene: 6. Germline V lookup: CDR1 DFQATT, CDR2 SNEGSKA (reference sequence). Here the CDR3 DNA reads TGCAGTGCTAGAGTCGGGACAGAGGCCTCCTACAATGAGCAGTTCTTC. Translated, it gives CSARVGTEASYNEQFF.

The chain links TRBV6-1 to TRBJ1-1; 7 bases are a match to TRBD1. With V trimmed by 6 bases and J by 4 bases, 8 bases remained unmatched. Germline V gene data show CDR1 as MNHNS and CDR2 as SASEGT. The CDR3 runs to 14 residues. The CDR3 loop reads CASRPGGFGTEAFF. The CDR3 nucleotides read TGTGCCAGCAGACCAGGGGGGTTTGGCACTGAAGCTTTCTTT.

This clonotype appeared a few times. The V and J genes are TRBV5-1 and TRBJ2-7, with TRBD1 identical over 7 bases. V dropped 7 bases and J dropped 7; count of bases not matched to a gene: 17. Germline lookup yields CDR1 SGHRS and CDR2 YFSETQ. The CDR3 consists of 15 residues. The DNA for the CDR3 is TGCGCCAGCCGGAGCGACAGGGTCCCTCTCGGGGAGCAGTACTTC. It codes for CASRSDRVPLGEQYF.

This clonotype was seen at least ten times. The V and J genes are TRBV18 and TRBJ2-4; either TRBD1 or TRBD2 may supply D (5 bases each). Germline CDR1 is KGHSH and CDR2 is LQKENI. This CDR3 region has 16 residues. Trimming cost V 6 bases and J 0 bases, with 15 bases left between them. The CDR3 coding sequence is TGTGCCAGCTCTCACGCCGGGACCCAAGCCAAAAACATTCAGTACTTC. Protein product: CASSHAGTQAKNIQYF. Supplemented by reference TRBV18 and TRBJ2-4, the full variable domain reads NAGVMQNPRHLVRRRGQEARLRCSPMKGHSHVYWYRQLPEEGLKFMVYLQKENIIDESGMPKERFSAEFPKEGPSILRIQQVVRGDSAAYFCASSHAGTQAKNIQYFGAGTRLSVL.

This clonotype was observed many times. The CDR3 region has the DNA TGCGCCAGCAGCTTGGCCGCTCAGAGGGAGCTGTTTTTT. Encoded protein: CASSLAAQRELFF. The chain joins TRBV5-1 to TRBJ2-2; D ambiguous. There are 13 residues in the CDR3. Germline values: CDR1 SGHRS, CDR2 YFSETQ. The germline V and J ends were trimmed by 0 bases and 9 bases, with 9 bases remaining between them. Supplemented by reference TRBV5-1 and TRBJ2-2, the full variable domain reads KAGVTQTPRYLIKTRGQQVTLSCSPISGHRSVSWYQQTPGQGLQFLFEYFSETQRNKGNFPGRFSGRQFSNSRSEMNVSTLELGDSALYLCASSLAAQRELFFGEGSRLTVL.

This clonotype was counted many times. The V and J genes are TRBV23-1 and TRBJ2-3; 12 bases agree with TRBD2. TRBV23-1 qualifies as an ORF whose function is uncertain. V shed 7 bases and J 4 bases; nucleotides not matched to a gene: 15. The CDR3 sequence is 18 residues long. In nucleotides, the CDR3 is TGCGCCAGCAATTGCGGGGGACTAGCGGGCTCAACGGCAGATACGCAGTATTTT. As protein: CASNCGGLAGSTADTQYF.